These T cell receptor beta chains were read from a single sample in a study of shared clonotypes between healthy human individuals. Profiling relied on immunoSEQ multiplex PCR, and the TCRdb table lists in-frame clones only, not all of them. The table records over a million clones, 60% to 80% of them present only once. The sequencing sample was made of memory CD4+ T cells sorted from blood. The receptors derive from a young man in good health. Both conserved end residues are part of each CDR3.

J	V	CDR3
TRBJ2-7	TRBV5-1	CASSWGQGVYEQYF
TRBJ2-1	TRBV29-1	CSVRGSYNEQFF
TRBJ1-2	TRBV2	CASSVNNYGYTF
TRBJ2-7	TRBV21-1	CASSPGTGPYEQYF
TRBJ2-7	TRBV5-1	CASRVRSGVDEQYF
TRBJ1-1	TRBV5-1	CASKLDSEAFF
TRBJ2-7	TRBV28	CASSPLRDITYEQYF
TRBJ2-1	TRBV5-4	CASSRKTGIEQFF
TRBJ1-2	TRBV11-2	CASSLPTGSSYGYTF
TRBJ1-6	TRBV5-1	CASSFSWIGNSPLHF
TRBJ2-2	TRBV10-2	CASRGQGETGELFF